The clone carrying this TCR beta chain was picked up a small number of times. The sample is drawn from a study of response to subunit inactivated influenza vaccine. TCRdb redid the calling of the RT-PCR reads with MiXCR, one entry per CDR3 protein. In the table there are about 500,000 distinct CDR3 sequences, approximately 15% of which are singletons. The CDR3 has 14 residues. V dropped 5 bases and J dropped 5; count of bases not matched to a gene: 4. Germline lookup yields CDR1 SGHTA and CDR2 FQGNSA. This sequence originates from a man aged 45 to 75 who received an inactivated influenza vaccine. Source: CD4+ T cells sorted from PBMCs, taken around 25 months after vaccination. The chain combines TRBV7-2 with TRBJ2-1; 9 positions agree with TRBD2. The CDR3 here is CASSRGLANNEQFF. The CDR3 DNA reads TGTGCCAGCAGCCGGGGACTAGCCAACAATGAGCAGTTCTTC.